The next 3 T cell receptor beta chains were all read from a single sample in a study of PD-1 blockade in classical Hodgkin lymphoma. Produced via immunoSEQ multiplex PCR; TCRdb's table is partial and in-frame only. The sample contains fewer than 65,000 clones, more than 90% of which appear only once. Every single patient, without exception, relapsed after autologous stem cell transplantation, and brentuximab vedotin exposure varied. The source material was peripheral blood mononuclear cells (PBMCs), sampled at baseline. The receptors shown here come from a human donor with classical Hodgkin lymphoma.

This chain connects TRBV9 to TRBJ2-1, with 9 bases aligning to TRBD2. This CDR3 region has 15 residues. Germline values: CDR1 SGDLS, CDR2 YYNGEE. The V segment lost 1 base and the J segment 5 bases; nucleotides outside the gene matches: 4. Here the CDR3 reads CASSVLAGLNNEQFF. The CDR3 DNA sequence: TGTGCCAGCAGCGTACTAGCGGGGCTGAACAATGAGCAGTTCTTC.

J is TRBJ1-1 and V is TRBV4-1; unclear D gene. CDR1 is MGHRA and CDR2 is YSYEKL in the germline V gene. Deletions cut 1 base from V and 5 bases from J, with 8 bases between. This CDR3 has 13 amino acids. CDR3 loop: CASSQVSRTEAFF. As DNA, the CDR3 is TGCGCCAGCAGCCAAGTGAGTCGGACTGAAGCTTTCTTT.

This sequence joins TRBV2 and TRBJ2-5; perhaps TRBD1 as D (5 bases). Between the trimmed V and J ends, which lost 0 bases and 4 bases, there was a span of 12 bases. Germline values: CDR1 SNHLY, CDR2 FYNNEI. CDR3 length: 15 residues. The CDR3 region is CASSEANQGLETQYF. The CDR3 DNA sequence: TGTGCCAGCAGTGAAGCCAATCAGGGTTTAGAGACCCAGTACTTC.